The 14 T cell receptor beta chains in this list originate from one sample, sequenced in a study of T cell changes during pregnancy in multiple sclerosis. Only in-frame clones appear in the TCRdb table, and some are missing; sequencing was by immunoSEQ multiplex PCR. The repertoire includes around 57,000 clones, roughly nine tenths of them detected once, and under 3% sits in the top ten. This sample comprised peripheral blood, obtained in the first trimester of pregnancy. These receptors all stem from a female donor with multiple sclerosis, enrolled in a pregnancy study.

This chain connects TRBV19 to TRBJ2-7; no firm D call. This CDR3 has 14 residues. Trimming shortened V by 0 bases and J by 1 base, and 7 bases separated the two germline ends. CDR1 LNHDA and CDR2 SQIVND come from the germline V gene (reference sequence). CDR3 protein: CASSIDGRSYEQYF. The CDR3 DNA is TGTGCCAGTAGTATAGATGGCAGGTCCTACGAGCAGTACTTC.

The CDR3 sequence: CASSLASNTEAFF. For the CDR3, the DNA is TGTGCCAGCAGCTTGGCTTCGAACACTGAAGCTTTCTTT. J is TRBJ1-1 and V is TRBV5-6; D gene uncertain. Between the trimmed V and J ends, which lost 0 bases and 1 base, there was a span of 4 bases. This CDR3 spans 13 amino acids. Germline loops: CDR1 SGHDT, CDR2 YYEEEE. Full variable domain (remainder filled in from reference TRBV5-6 and TRBJ1-1): DAGVTQSPTHLIKTRGQQVTLRCSPKSGHDTVSWYQQALGQGPQFIFQYYEEEERQRGNFPDRFSGHQFPNYSSELNVNALLLGDSALYLCASSLASNTEAFFGQGTRLTVV.

The gene calls are TRBV5-1 and TRBJ2-2; TRBD2 is a possible D gene (6 bases). CDR1 is SGHRS, CDR2 YFSETQ, per germline. The CDR3 loop spans 14 amino acids. Trimming removed 8 bases from V and 1 base from J, with 12 bases in between. The CDR3 sequence: CASQGLGNTGELFF. The CDR3 DNA reads TGCGCCAGTCAGGGACTGGGGAACACCGGGGAGCTGTTTTTT.

The rearrangement uses TRBV10-1 and TRBJ2-1; 7 bases are shared with TRBD2. Germline V lookup: CDR1 WNHNN, CDR2 SYGVQD (reference sequence). The CDR3 loop spans 14 amino acids. The V gene end was trimmed by 4 bases and the J gene end by 4 bases; junction bases not matched to a gene: 4. The CDR3 is CASSGASGYNEQFF. CDR3 nucleotide sequence: TGCGCCAGCAGTGGGGCTAGCGGATACAATGAGCAGTTCTTC.

V usage is TRBV6-4 and J usage is TRBJ1-6; 11 bases agree with TRBD1. The CDR3 consists of 16 residues. CDR1 MRHNA and CDR2 SNTAGT come from the germline V gene. With V trimmed by 4 bases and J by 7 bases, 6 bases remained unmatched. The CDR3 DNA follows: TGTGCCAGCAGTGTCGGGACAGGGGGAAACAATTCACCCCTCCACTTT. It is translated as CASSVGTGGNNSPLHF.

This chain uses TRBV5-1 with TRBJ1-4; 9 bases align to TRBD1. V lost 3 bases to trimming and J lost 0 bases; unmatched junction nucleotides: 9. CDR1 and CDR2 from the germline V gene are SGHRS and YFSETQ. This CDR3 is built from 18 residues. The CDR3 region has the DNA TGCGCCAGCAGCTCACACAGGGGGCTCGGAGCAACTAATGAAAAACTGTTTTTT. This encodes CASSSHRGLGATNEKLFF.

The rearrangement joins TRBV21-1 to TRBJ1-2; the D call TRBD1 from the table was never checked on the DNA. TRBV21-1 is annotated as a pseudogene. This CDR3 is 12 amino acids long. The CDR3 region has the DNA TGTGCCAGCAGCCGGACAAGGGGGCCATTTACCTTC. It yields the protein CASSRTRGPFTF.

The rearrangement links TRBV9 to TRBJ1-1; 7 bases are shared with TRBD1. V gave up 0 bases and J gave up 11 bases; unmatched junction bases: 7. The CDR3 length is 13 residues. In germline, CDR1 is SGDLS, CDR2 YYNGEE. CDR3 residues: CASSVGILGGAFF. CDR3 nucleotides: TGTGCCAGCAGCGTAGGAATTTTAGGGGGCGCTTTCTTT.

The rearrangement joins TRBV4-1 to TRBJ1-1, with 11 nucleotides matching TRBD1. The trim removed 0 bases at V and 4 bases at J, leaving 13 bases unmatched. This CDR3 has 19 amino acids. CDR1 is MGHRA, CDR2 YSYEKL, per germline. DNA of the CDR3: TGCGCCAGCAGCCAAGACTTATTTAGGGGGGACAGGGGGATCACTGAAGCTTTCTTT. Translating gives CASSQDLFRGDRGITEAFF.

The table lists this clone with a few counts. This chain joins TRBV7-6 and TRBJ1-2; maybe TRBD1 (6 bases). CDR3 length: 14 residues. CDR1 and CDR2 from the germline V gene are SGHVS and FNYEAQ. V was clipped by 5 bases and J by 8 bases, with 18 bases between them. The CDR3 sequence: CASSPSRGGHGYTF. The CDR3 DNA reads as TGTGCCAGCAGCCCTTCCCGGGGGGGGCACGGCTACACCTTC.

The rearrangement joins TRBV11-2 to TRBJ1-6; 8 bases align to TRBD1. The CDR3 sequence is 17 residues long. Germline V CDR1 and CDR2: SGHAT, FQNNGV. The V segment lost 7 bases and the J segment 6 bases; nucleotides outside the gene matches: 14. CDR3 loop: CASTPDRDRFRNSPLHF. The CDR3 DNA reads as TGTGCCAGCACCCCGGACCGGGACAGGTTCCGTAATTCACCCCTCCACTTT. The complete variable domain, with remaining parts taken from reference TRBV11-2 and TRBJ1-6, reads EAGVAQSPRYKIIEKRQSVAFWCNPISGHATLYWYQQILGQGPKLLIQFQNNGVVDDSQLPKDRFSAERLKGVDSTLKIQPAKLEDSAVYLCASTPDRDRFRNSPLHFGNGTRLTVT.

There are a few counts of this clone. The gene calls are TRBV18 and TRBJ1-5, with D tentatively TRBD1 (5 bases). V was trimmed by 1 base and J by 5 bases, leaving 15 bases between them. This CDR3 has 16 amino acids. Germline lookup yields CDR1 KGHSH and CDR2 LQKENI. CDR3: CASSPQAGHGDQPQHF. CDR3 sequence (DNA): TGTGCCAGCTCACCACAGGCAGGGCATGGAGATCAGCCCCAGCATTTT.

The chain employs TRBV19 and TRBJ2-7; D is possibly TRBD1 (6 bases). The CDR3 covers 13 residues. V was trimmed by 6 bases and J by 5 bases, leaving 14 bases between them. Germline V gene data show CDR1 as LNHDA and CDR2 as SQIVND (reference sequence). CDR3 DNA sequence: TGTGCCAGTAGCTCCAACAGGGTCCACGAGCAGTACTTC. Protein sequence: CASSSNRVHEQYF.

The V call is TRBV30, the J call TRBJ1-3; D gene unclear. The CDR3 totals 13 residues. Germline V CDR1 and CDR2: GTSNPN, SVGIG (reference sequence). V was cut by 0 bases and J by 4 bases, with 7 bases left in between. CDR3 sequence (DNA): TGTGCCTGGAGTGTGGCAGGCGGAAACACCATATATTTT. This translates into CAWSVAGGNTIYF.